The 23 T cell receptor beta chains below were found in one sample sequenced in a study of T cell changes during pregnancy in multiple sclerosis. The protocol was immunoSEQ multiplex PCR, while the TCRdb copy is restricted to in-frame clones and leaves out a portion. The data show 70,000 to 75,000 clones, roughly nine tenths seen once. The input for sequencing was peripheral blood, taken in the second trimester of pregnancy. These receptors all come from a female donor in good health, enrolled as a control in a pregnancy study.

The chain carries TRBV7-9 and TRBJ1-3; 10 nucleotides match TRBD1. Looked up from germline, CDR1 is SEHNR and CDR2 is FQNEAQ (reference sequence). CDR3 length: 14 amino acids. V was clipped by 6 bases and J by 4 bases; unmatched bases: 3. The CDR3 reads CASRTGGSGNTIYF. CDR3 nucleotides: TGTGCCAGCAGGACAGGGGGCTCAGGAAACACCATATATTTT.

CDR3 sequence (DNA): TGTGCCAGCAGCCCTGGCCGGGGGATGAACACTGAAGCTTTCTTT. The encoded protein is CASSPGRGMNTEAFF. The rearrangement joins TRBV7-8 to TRBJ1-1; TRBD1 might be the D (5 bases). Germline loops: CDR1 SGHVS, CDR2 FQNEAQ. The CDR3 consists of 15 residues. V dropped 5 bases and J dropped 0 bases, with 13 bases sitting between them.

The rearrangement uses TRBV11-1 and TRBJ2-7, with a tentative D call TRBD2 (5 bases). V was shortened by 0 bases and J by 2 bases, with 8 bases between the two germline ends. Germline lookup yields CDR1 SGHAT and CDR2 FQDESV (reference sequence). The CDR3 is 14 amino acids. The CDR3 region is CASSLAPAAYEQYF. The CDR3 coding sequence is TGTGCCAGCAGCTTAGCTCCAGCGGCCTACGAGCAGTACTTC.

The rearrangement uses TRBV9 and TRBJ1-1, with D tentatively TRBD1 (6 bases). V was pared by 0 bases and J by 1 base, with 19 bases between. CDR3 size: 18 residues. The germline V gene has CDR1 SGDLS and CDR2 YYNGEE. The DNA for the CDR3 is TGTGCCAGCAGCGTAGTCAAGGGGGTTGGTTATGGGAACACTGAAGCTTTCTTT. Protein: CASSVVKGVGYGNTEAFF.

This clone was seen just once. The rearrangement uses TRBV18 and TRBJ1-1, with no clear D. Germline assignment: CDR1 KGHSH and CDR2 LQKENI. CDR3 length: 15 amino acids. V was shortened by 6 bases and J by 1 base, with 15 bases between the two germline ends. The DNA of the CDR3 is TGTGCCAGCTCCCCCGGACTCGACCCGAACACTGAAGCTTTCTTT. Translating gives CASSPGLDPNTEAFF.

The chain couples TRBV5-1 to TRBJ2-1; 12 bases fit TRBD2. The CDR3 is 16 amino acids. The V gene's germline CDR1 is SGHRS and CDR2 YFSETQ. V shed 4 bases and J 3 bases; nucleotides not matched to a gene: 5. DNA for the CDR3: TGCGCCAGCAGCAGCTCGACTAGCGGGGGCTACAATGAGCAGTTCTTC. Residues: CASSSSTSGGYNEQFF.

Here the CDR3 reads CASSQEGLAGGSTGELFF. Here the CDR3 DNA reads TGCGCCAGCAGCCAAGAGGGACTAGCGGGGGGAAGCACCGGGGAGCTGTTTTTT. The rearrangement uses TRBV4-3 and TRBJ2-2; 15 bases line up with TRBD2. V shed 0 bases, J shed 4 bases, and the junction held 3 bases outside the gene matches. Looked up from germline, CDR1 is LGHNA and CDR2 is YSLEER. The CDR3 runs to 18 residues.

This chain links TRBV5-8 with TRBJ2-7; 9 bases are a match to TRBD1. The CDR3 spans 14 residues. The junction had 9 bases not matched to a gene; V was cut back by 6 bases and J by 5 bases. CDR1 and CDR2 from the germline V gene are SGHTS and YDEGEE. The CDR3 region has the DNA TGTGCCAGCAACGACAGGGGGGTTGGCAACGAGCAGTACTTC. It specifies CASNDRGVGNEQYF.

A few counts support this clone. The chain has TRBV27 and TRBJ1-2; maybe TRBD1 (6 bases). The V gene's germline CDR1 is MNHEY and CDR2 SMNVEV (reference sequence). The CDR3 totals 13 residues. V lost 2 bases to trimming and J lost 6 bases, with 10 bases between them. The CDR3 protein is CASSLSRGDGYTF. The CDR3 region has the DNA TGTGCCAGCAGTTTAAGCAGGGGTGATGGCTACACCTTC.

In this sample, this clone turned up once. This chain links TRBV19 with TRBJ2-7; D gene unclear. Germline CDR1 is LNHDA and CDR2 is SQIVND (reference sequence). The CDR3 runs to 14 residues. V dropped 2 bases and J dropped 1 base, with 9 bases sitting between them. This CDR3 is CASSILSRSYEQYF. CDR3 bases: TGTGCCAGTAGTATACTATCCCGTTCCTACGAGCAGTACTTC.

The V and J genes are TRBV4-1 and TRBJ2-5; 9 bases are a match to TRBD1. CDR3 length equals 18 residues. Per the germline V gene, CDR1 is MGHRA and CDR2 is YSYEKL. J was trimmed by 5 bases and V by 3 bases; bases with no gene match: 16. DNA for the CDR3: TGCGCCAGCAGCCACCCACTGGGACAGGGTCTTAAATTGGAGACCCAGTACTTC. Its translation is CASSHPLGQGLKLETQYF.

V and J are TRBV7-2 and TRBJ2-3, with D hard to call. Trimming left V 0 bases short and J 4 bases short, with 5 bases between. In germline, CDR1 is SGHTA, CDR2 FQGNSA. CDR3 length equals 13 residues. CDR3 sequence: CASSLAVADTQYF. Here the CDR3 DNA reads TGTGCCAGCAGCTTAGCGGTAGCAGATACGCAGTATTTT. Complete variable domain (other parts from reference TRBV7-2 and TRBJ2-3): GAGVSQSPSNKVTEKGKDVELRCDPISGHTALYWYRQSLGQGLEFLIYFQGNSAPDKSGLPSDRFSAERTGGSVSTLTIQRTQQEDSAVYLCASSLAVADTQYFGPGTRLTVL.

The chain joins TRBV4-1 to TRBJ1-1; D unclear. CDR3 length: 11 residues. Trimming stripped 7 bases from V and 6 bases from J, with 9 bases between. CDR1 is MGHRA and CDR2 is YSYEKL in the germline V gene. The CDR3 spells CASTRGSEAFF. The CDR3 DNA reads TGCGCCAGCACCAGAGGATCTGAAGCTTTCTTT.

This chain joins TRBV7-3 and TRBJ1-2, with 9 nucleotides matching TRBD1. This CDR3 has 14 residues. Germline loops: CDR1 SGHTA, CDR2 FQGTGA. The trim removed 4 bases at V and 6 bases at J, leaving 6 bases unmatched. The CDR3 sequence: CASSSTGGADGYTF. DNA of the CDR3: TGTGCCAGCAGCTCTACAGGGGGCGCGGATGGCTACACCTTC.

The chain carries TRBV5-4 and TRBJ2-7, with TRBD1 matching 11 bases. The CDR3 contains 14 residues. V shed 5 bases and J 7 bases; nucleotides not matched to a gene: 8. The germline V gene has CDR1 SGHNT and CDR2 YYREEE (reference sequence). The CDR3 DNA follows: TGTGCCAGCAGGCCCGGGACAGGGGGGAGGGAGCAGTACTTC. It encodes CASRPGTGGREQYF.

The CDR3 sequence: CASSITGTRGEQYF. In DNA form, the CDR3 reads TGTGCCAGCAGTATCACCGGGACAAGGGGCGAGCAGTACTTC. The chain links TRBV28 to TRBJ2-7; weak D call: TRBD1 (6 bases). This CDR3 spans 14 amino acids. Looked up from germline, CDR1 is MDHEN and CDR2 is SYDVKM. The V end was cut by 5 bases, the J end by 6 bases, with 17 bases between.

CDR3 amino acids: CASSSGGPPSDYGYTF. CDR3 nucleotides: TGTGCCAGCAGCTCAGGGGGACCGCCGTCCGACTATGGCTACACCTTC. This chain links TRBV7-9 with TRBJ1-2, with 7 bases that match TRBD1. V shed 4 bases, J shed 3 bases, and the junction held 11 bases outside the gene matches. CDR1 is SEHNR and CDR2 is FQNEAQ in the germline V gene (reference sequence). The CDR3 contains 16 residues.

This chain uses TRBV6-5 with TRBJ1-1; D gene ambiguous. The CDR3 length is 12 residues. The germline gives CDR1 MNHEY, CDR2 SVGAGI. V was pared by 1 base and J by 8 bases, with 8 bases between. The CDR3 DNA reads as TGTGCCAGCAGTTACTTTTCGGGGGAAGCTTTCTTT. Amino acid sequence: CASSYFSGEAFF.

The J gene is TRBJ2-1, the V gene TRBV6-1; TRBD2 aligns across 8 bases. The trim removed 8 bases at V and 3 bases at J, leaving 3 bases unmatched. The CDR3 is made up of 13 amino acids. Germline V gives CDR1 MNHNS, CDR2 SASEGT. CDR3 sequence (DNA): TGTGCCAGCGTTCGGGGGGGCTACAATGAGCAGTTCTTC. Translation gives CASVRGGYNEQFF.

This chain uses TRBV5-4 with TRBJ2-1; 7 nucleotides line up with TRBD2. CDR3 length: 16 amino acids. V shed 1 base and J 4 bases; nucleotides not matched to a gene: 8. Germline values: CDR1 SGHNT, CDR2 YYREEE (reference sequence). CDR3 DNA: TGTGCCAGCAGCTTGCGGCCTAGCGGACGATACAATGAGCAGTTCTTC. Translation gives CASSLRPSGRYNEQFF.

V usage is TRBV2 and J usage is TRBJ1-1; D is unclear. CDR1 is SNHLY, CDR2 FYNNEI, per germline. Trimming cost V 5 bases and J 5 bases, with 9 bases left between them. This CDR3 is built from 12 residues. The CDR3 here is CASSRTGTEAFF. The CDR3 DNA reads TGTGCCAGCAGTCGGACTGGGACTGAAGCTTTCTTT. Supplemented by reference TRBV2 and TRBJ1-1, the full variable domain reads EPEVTQTPSHQVTQMGQEVILRCVPISNHLYFYWYRQILGQKVEFLVSFYNNEISEKSEIFDDQFSVERPDGSNFTLKIRSTKLEDSAMYFCASSRTGTEAFFGQGTRLTVV.

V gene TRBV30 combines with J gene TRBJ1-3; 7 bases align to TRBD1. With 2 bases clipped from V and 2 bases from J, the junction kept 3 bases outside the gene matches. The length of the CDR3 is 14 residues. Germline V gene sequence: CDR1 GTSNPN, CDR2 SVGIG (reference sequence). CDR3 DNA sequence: TGTGCCTGGAGTTCCGGGACAGCTGGAAACACCATATATTTT. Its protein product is CAWSSGTAGNTIYF.

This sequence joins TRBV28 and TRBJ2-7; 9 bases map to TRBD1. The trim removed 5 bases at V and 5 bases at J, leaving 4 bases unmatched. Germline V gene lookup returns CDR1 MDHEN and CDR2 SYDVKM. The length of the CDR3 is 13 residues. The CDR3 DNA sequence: TGTGCCAGCAGTGCCGGGACAGGGCACGAGCAGTACTTC. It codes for CASSAGTGHEQYF.